These 11 T cell receptor beta chains came from one sample sequenced in a study of blood T cells in healthy people across ages. Primed by a sample-barcoded 5' primer and a J-beta primer mix, a second PCR proceeded for roughly 6 to 12 cycles. Each CDR3 protein gets one entry after TCRdb re-called the 5' RACE reads with MiXCR. The profile shows hundreds of thousands of distinct CDR3 sequences, approximately 48% of them singletons. The sample taken for sequencing was blood. The receptors stem from a man aged 55 to 70 in good health.

V gene TRBV4-2 combines with J gene TRBJ2-1; 7 positions agree with TRBD2. The germline V gene encodes CDR1 LGHNA and CDR2 YNFKEQ. CDR3 length: 16 residues. V lost 1 base to trimming and J lost 2 bases; unmatched junction nucleotides: 5. DNA of the CDR3: TGTGCCAGCAGCCAAGTCGGGGGAGGGCCCTACAATGAGCAGTTCTTC. Translation: CASSQVGGGPYNEQFF.

The table lists this clonotype with a count of one. This chain connects TRBV12-3 or TRBV12-4 to TRBJ2-1; possible D gene TRBD1, 6 bases. This CDR3 region has 13 residues. Trimming took off 5 bases at V and 9 bases at J, with 14 bases between the two ends. In DNA form, the CDR3 reads TGTGCCAGCAGTCCACAGGTACAGGGTGAGCAGTTCTTC. Translating gives CASSPQVQGEQFF.

In its sample, this clonotype was seen many times. The V gene is TRBV6-6, the J gene TRBJ1-5; D remains unclear. The CDR3 extends over 13 amino acids. Germline CDR1 is MNHNY and CDR2 is SVGAGI (reference sequence). The germline V and J ends were trimmed by 5 bases and 5 bases, with 10 bases remaining between them. DNA of the CDR3: TGTGCCAGCAGTGATCGGGGAGATCAGCCCCAGCATTTT. Its translation: CASSDRGDQPQHF.

This clonotype appeared many times. This chain connects TRBV4-3 to TRBJ1-2; D unclear. V gave up 1 base and J gave up 3 bases, with 9 bases separating them. CDR3 length: 14 residues. Germline loops: CDR1 LGHNA, CDR2 YSLEER. CDR3 nucleotides: TGCGCCAGCAGCCAAGTTTTGACTGACTATGGCTACACCTTC. Its translation is CASSQVLTDYGYTF.

This clonotype came up a few times. This chain links TRBV9 with TRBJ1-6; maybe TRBD1 (6 bases). Germline lookup yields CDR1 SGDLS and CDR2 YYNGEE. The CDR3 has 14 amino acids. V was clipped by 5 bases and J by 3 bases, with 9 bases between them. CDR3 nucleotide sequence: TGTGCCAGCAGACAGGGCGACTATAATTCACCCCTCCACTTT. It translates to CASRQGDYNSPLHF.

The J gene is TRBJ2-7, the V gene TRBV20-1, with 8 nucleotides matching TRBD1. The length of the CDR3 is 15 residues. Germline V gives CDR1 DFQATT, CDR2 SNEGSKA (reference sequence). The J segment lost 4 bases and the V segment lost 3 bases, leaving 11 bases of the junction unmatched. CDR3 region: CSASGSIDRGYEQYF. The CDR3, as DNA: TGCAGTGCTAGTGGGAGCATAGACAGGGGTTACGAGCAGTACTTC.

This chain connects TRBV4-3 to TRBJ2-7; possibly TRBD1 for D (5 bases). The CDR3 contains 14 residues. V was clipped by 2 bases and J by 5 bases, with 13 bases between them. CDR1 and CDR2 (germline): LGHNA, YSLEER. CDR3 sequence: CASSQQAGLHEQYF. CDR3 DNA sequence: TGCGCCAGCAGCCAACAAGCAGGGTTGCACGAGCAGTACTTC.

This chain joins TRBV28 and TRBJ1-5; 8 bases line up with TRBD1. V was clipped by 6 bases and J by 0 bases; unmatched bases: 13. The CDR3 totals 18 residues. The germline V gene has CDR1 MDHEN and CDR2 SYDVKM. The CDR3 DNA follows: TGTGCCAGCAGACCGAGGGGACAGGAGAGTTATAGCAATCAGCCCCAGCATTTT. Its protein is CASRPRGQESYSNQPQHF.

The rearrangement joins TRBV4-1 to TRBJ2-5; 11 bases line up with TRBD2. J lost 5 bases, V lost 1 base, and 9 bases had no gene match. CDR1 MGHRA and CDR2 YSYEKL come from the germline V gene. The CDR3 consists of 17 residues. CDR3 sequence: CASSQGTLAGAWETQYF. The CDR3 DNA reads TGCGCCAGCAGCCAAGGAACACTAGCGGGGGCGTGGGAGACCCAGTACTTC.

The J gene is TRBJ2-1, the V gene TRBV6-6; 12 positions agree with TRBD1. Germline V gene sequence: CDR1 MNHNY, CDR2 SVGAGI (reference sequence). The CDR3 loop spans 15 amino acids. With 4 bases clipped from V and 9 bases from J, the junction kept 7 bases outside the gene matches. Here the CDR3 DNA reads TGTGCCAGCAGTTCCCCGGGACAGGGGGCCCCTGAGCAGTTCTTC. Protein: CASSSPGQGAPEQFF.

In this sample, this clonotype turned up once. The rearrangement links TRBV3-1 to TRBJ2-7; 10 bases map to TRBD1. This CDR3 comprises 14 residues. In germline, CDR1 is LGHDT, CDR2 YNNKEL (reference sequence). V lost 8 bases and J lost 6; bases outside the gene matches: 10. The CDR3 region has the DNA TGTGCCAGCGGCCCCGGGACAGGGGCAGGCGAGCAGTACTTC. The encoded protein is CASGPGTGAGEQYF.